This T cell receptor beta chain was profiled in a study of T cell repertoires in cytomegalovirus infection. This CDR3 region has 15 residues. V lost 5 bases, J lost 3 bases, and 16 bases lay in between. Germline values: CDR1 SEHNR, CDR2 FQNEAQ (reference sequence). Via MiXCR, TCRdb re-called the reads, giving one row per CDR3 protein. The sample lists around 440,000 distinct CDR3 sequences, about 10% occurring once. This clonotype was seen repeatedly, ten times or more. Sample: PBMCs. The sequence derives from a human donor in good health (CMV status not recorded). Some clones in this sample may be carry-over from other donors' samples. This chain joins TRBV7-9 and TRBJ1-1; a possible D gene is TRBD1 (5 bases). DNA of the CDR3: TGTGCCAGCAGCCGTATCGGGGCAAGGGACACTGAAGCTTTCTTT. Translating gives CASSRIGARDTEAFF.